The clone carrying this T cell receptor (beta chain) was found a few times. Assay used: immunoSEQ multiplex PCR; TCRdb lists only in-frame clones, some missing. The profile shows about 56,000 clones, 80% to 90% of them singletons. The data stem from a study of blood T cell repertoires in COVID-19. Whole-study context: Sites in the United States, Italy and Spain provided acute and convalescent COVID-19 samples.

Trimming stripped 6 bases from V and 1 base from J, with 16 bases between. Germline CDR1 and CDR2: SGDLS and YYNGEE. This CDR3 has 15 amino acids. The sample was peripheral blood. The receptor comes from a woman older than 75 with acute or convalescent COVID-19. This sequence joins TRBV9 and TRBJ2-5; maybe TRBD1 (5 bases). The CDR3 protein is CASNIGSRGQETQYF. DNA for the CDR3: TGTGCCAGCAATATAGGGTCTAGGGGCCAAGAGACCCAGTACTTC. Drawing the rest from reference TRBV9 and TRBJ2-5, the complete variable domain is DSGVTQTPKHLITATGQRVTLRCSPRSGDLSVYWYQQSLDQGLQFLIQYYNGEERAKGNILERFSAQQFPDLHSELNLSSLELGDSALYFCASNIGSRGQETQYFGPGTRLLVL.